This T cell receptor beta chain was identified during a study of CD8 T cells in ankylosing spondylitis. Study-wide results and caveats: Researchers reportedly found disease-linked clones significantly enriched in matched ankylosing spondylitis synovial fluid.

CDR1 and CDR2 (germline): DFQATT, SNEGSKA (reference sequence). The CDR3 totals 13 residues. V lost 3 bases, J lost 6 bases, and 3 bases stayed unmatched. Points on this clonotype: The antigen is not known.

TCRdb re-called the 5' RACE reads through MiXCR, storing one row per CDR3 protein. The data show approximately 350,000 distinct CDR3 sequences, 20% to 25% seen once. This chain connects TRBV20-1 to TRBJ2-2, with 8 bases identical to TRBD1. This TCR was recovered from a male donor with ankylosing spondylitis or in good health (not recorded which). The sequenced material came from blood, either unsorted or a sorted T cell fraction (not recorded which). The CDR3 nucleotides read TGCAGTGCTAGGGACAGGGAACCCGGGGAGCTGTTTTTT. It is translated as CSARDREPGELFF.